The rows below give T cell receptor beta chains drawn from one sample of a study of Tregs in tolerant kidney transplant recipients. Repertoires were generated with immunoSEQ multiplex PCR, while TCRdb's copy carries only in-frame clones and drops some. The data contain under 300,000 clones, more than 65% of them singletons. The sequenced material came from CD4+ T cells from blood. These receptors originate from a human donor in good health. Each CDR3 is given with its conserved first and last residue. A D gene is named only where the DNA matches it firmly. Only part of the rows carry a size: once, few, many, or a class if the clone is expanded.

v_call	d_call	j_call	clone_size	cdr3_nt	cdr3_aa
TRBV5-1	-	TRBJ2-5	-	TGCGCCAGCAGCTTTCAGGCCCAAGAGACCCAGTACTTC	CASSFQAQETQYF
TRBV30	TRBD1	TRBJ1-2	-	TGTGCCTCATATGACAGGGGATACACCTTC	CASYDRGYTF
TRBV2	-	TRBJ2-7	-	TGTGCCAGCAGTGACGGACCGGCTAGCGTGGTTTCCTACGAGCAGTACTTC	CASSDGPASVVSYEQYF
TRBV19	-	TRBJ2-5	-	TGTGCCAGTAGTATACCCGGGCGACAAGAGACCCAGTACTTC	CASSIPGRQETQYF
TRBV30	-	TRBJ2-5	-	TGTGCCTGGAGTGTAGACTGGGCCGGGGGGACCCAGTACTTC	CAWSVDWAGGTQYF
TRBV15	-	TRBJ2-5	many	TGTGCCACCAGGGGACCCCTGGATCAAGAGACCCAGTACTTC	CATRGPLDQETQYF
TRBV7-9	-	TRBJ2-6	-	TGTGCCAGCCATAGGTCTGGGGCCAACGTCCTGACTTTC	CASHRSGANVLTF
TRBV13	TRBD1	TRBJ1-1	few	TGTGCCAGCAGCTTGGGACAGGGGAAGGGGGAAGCTTTCTTT	CASSLGQGKGEAFF
TRBV5-1	-	TRBJ2-7	-	TGCGCCAGCAGCCCGGAAGTTAGACCATGGTCCTACGAGCAGTACTTC	CASSPEVRPWSYEQYF
TRBV7-7	TRBD2	TRBJ2-6	-	TGTGCCAGCAGCTTAGCTAGCGGGAGAACTGGGGCCAACGTCCTGACTTTC	CASSLASGRTGANVLTF
TRBV9	-	TRBJ2-7	-	TGTGCCAGCAGCGTAAGTTACGGGAGAGGGGGCGAGCAGTACTTC	CASSVSYGRGGEQYF
TRBV5-1	TRBD1	TRBJ1-6	-	TGCGCCAGCAGCTTGGATCCGGGACAGTATAATTCACCCCTCCACTTT	CASSLDPGQYNSPLHF
TRBV29-1	-	TRBJ1-1	once	TGCAGCGTCCCCCGTACCACAGGGAACACTGAAGCTTTCTTT	CSVPRTTGNTEAFF
TRBV29-1	TRBD1	TRBJ1-2	-	TGCAGCGTTCCGACAGGGGGGAGAGGCTACACCTTC	CSVPTGGRGYTF
TRBV5-1	TRBD2	TRBJ2-6	-	TGCGCCAGCAGCTTGATAGCGGGAGAAGCTGGGGCCAACGTCCTGACTTTC	CASSLIAGEAGANVLTF
TRBV18	-	TRBJ2-7	-	TGTGCCAGCTCACAGAGTAAGGGTTACGAGCAGTACTTC	CASSQSKGYEQYF
TRBV5-1	-	TRBJ1-2	-	TGCGCCAGCGCGGGGGGGGCTCACTATGGCTACACCTTC	CASAGGAHYGYTF
TRBV11-3	TRBD2	TRBJ2-1	-	TGTGCCAGCAGCTTAGCTGGGACTAAGTACAATGAGCAGTTCTTC	CASSLAGTKYNEQFF
TRBV9	TRBD2	TRBJ2-7	few	TGTGCCAGCAGCGTAGGACCAGCGGGAACACTATACGAGCAGTACTTC	CASSVGPAGTLYEQYF
TRBV28	-	TRBJ1-2	-	TGTGCCAGCCTATCGTCGGGGTCCGACGTGTATGGCTACACCTTC	CASLSSGSDVYGYTF
TRBV5-1	TRBD2	TRBJ2-3	-	TGCGCCAGCAGCTTGGGGCGACTAGCGGGGAGCACAGATACGCAGTATTTT	CASSLGRLAGSTDTQYF
TRBV5-6	-	TRBJ2-5	-	TGTGCCAGCAGCTTGGCAGAGACCCAGTACTTC	CASSLAETQYF
TRBV2	-	TRBJ1-2	-	TGTGCCAGTGGGACGGTTGAGGGTAATGGCTACACCTTC	CASGTVEGNGYTF
TRBV4-1	TRBD2	TRBJ2-1	-	TGCGCCAGCAGCCAACCCCTAGCGGGGGGGCGGAATGAGCAGTTCTTC	CASSQPLAGGRNEQFF
TRBV11-2	-	TRBJ2-7	-	TGTGCCAGCAGCCCCACTGAAAAGGAGCAGTACTTC	CASSPTEKEQYF
TRBV15	-	TRBJ1-5	-	TGTGCCACCAGCAGACAGGTAGGGGCGAATCAGCCCCAGCATTTT	CATSRQVGANQPQHF